This TCR beta chain was obtained from a study of T cell responses to AZD1222 COVID-19 vaccine (dated by TCRdb to about 2021). Context from the whole study: A total of over 230 trial participants underwent TCR sequencing, of whom nearly 210 received two doses of AZD1222 and about 26 received two doses of the MenACWY control vaccine. Trial participants were enrolled by age into 18-55, 56-69 and 70-plus year subgroups, with around 140, 26 and 57 TCR-sequenced participants respectively.

What the time point label conveys for this sample: about 28 days (+/-7) after the second vaccine dose. Because spike-specific TCR depth and breadth did not differ between the two schedules, AZD1222 recipients who got a second dose at roughly 4 weeks were pooled with those who got a second dose at roughly 12 weeks. Vaccinee samples were obtained from the UK trials COV001 and COV002, which included a single-blind randomized controlled phase 2/3 trial of AZD1222 (ChAdOx1 nCoV-19) in healthy adults. For TCRbeta chain sequencing, PBMC samples were collected from trial participants at day 0 and at day 28 after the second dose. From the cysteine up to the phenylalanine, the CDR3 has a length of 17 residues. The DNA shown is the 51-base CDR3, in frame from base 1. Based on the germline V gene, the CDR1 and CDR2 sequences are SGHTA and FQGTGA. V drops 2 bases and J drops 0 bases, leaving 11 bases in between.

The paper's findings and limits, for the study overall: The vaccine-associated CD4 TCRs covered the entire spike protein, and the dominant responses fell in regions 160-218 and 743-854. A significant rise in spike-specific TCR breadth and depth was observed after two AZD1222 doses relative to day 0 and relative to MenACWY recipients. Most participants were white British and females outnumbered males, and the authors suggested that clonal diversity may have been underestimated. In the small 56-69-year group, the increase in depth fell short of significance, most likely because of low power. Conclusions about previously exposed vaccinees are limited, since just a handful of AZD1222 recipients were seropositive for SARS-CoV-2 at baseline. No day 14 peak-response samples were available, so repertoires were characterized only after the peak T cell response. Reportedly, almost half of the unique spike-specific TCRs recognized epitopes lying outside the regions that are mutated in the B.1.351 and B.1.1.7 variants.

The CDR3 regions of human TCRbeta chains were subjected to immunosequencing. Per the authors' processing: Repertoire TCRs were checked for matches against a reference library of SARS-CoV-2-specific TCRs that had been generated using the MIRA antigen-specificity platform. Breadth was defined as the fraction of unique TCRs that were SARS-CoV-2-associated. Depth was defined as the fraction of total T cells that were SARS-CoV-2-associated. Using the MIRA data, each spike-specific TCR was mapped to the spike region that the TCR reacts to and placed in a CD4 or CD8 class. Log10-transformed breadth and depth values were compared by one-way ANOVA with Sidak's multiple comparisons tests. TCRdb took this table from immuneACCESS and kept in-frame rearrangements with V and J called. Such tables lack part of the clones; where checked against another copy, unresolved V genes explain under half of the gap, and the rest is unexplained. D and trimming were read from the DNA, whereas the V and J calls and clone size are those reported in that table. The sample table records roughly 140,000 clones; approximately 91% of these occur just once. 1.9% of the sample is taken by the ten largest.

Details on this clone: Its antigen has not been determined. No much larger clone exists at a distance of one base, and base qualities are not known.

Specimen: peripheral blood, collected 28 days after the second AZD1222 dose. The chain links TRBV7-3 with TRBJ2-6; the D call is possibly TRBD1 or TRBD2, each sharing 5 bases. This receptor was taken from an adult who received the AZD1222 COVID-19 vaccine. Here the CDR3 is given as CASSLSPGPSGANVLTF. At the DNA level, the sequence is TGTGCCAGCAGCTTATCACCGGGGCCCTCTGGGGCCAACGTCCTGACTTTC.